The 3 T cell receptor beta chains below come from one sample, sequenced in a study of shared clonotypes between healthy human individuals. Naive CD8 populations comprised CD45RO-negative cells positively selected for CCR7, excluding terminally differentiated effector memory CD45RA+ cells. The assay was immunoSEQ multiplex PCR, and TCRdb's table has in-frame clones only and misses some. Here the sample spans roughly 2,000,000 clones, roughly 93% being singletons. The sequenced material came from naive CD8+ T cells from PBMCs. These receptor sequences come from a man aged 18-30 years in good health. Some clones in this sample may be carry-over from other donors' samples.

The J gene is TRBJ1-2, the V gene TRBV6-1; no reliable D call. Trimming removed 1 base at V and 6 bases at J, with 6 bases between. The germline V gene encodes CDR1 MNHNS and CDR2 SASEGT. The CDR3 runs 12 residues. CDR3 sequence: CASSEGLDGYTF. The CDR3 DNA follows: TGTGCCAGCAGTGAAGGGCTGGATGGCTACACCTTC.

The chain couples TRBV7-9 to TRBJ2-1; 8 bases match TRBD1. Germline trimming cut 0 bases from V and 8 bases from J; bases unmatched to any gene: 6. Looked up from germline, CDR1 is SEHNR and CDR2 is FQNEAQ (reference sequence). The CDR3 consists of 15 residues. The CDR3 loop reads CASSLAGDRYYEQFF. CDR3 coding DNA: TGTGCCAGCAGCTTAGCGGGGGACAGGTACTATGAGCAGTTCTTC.

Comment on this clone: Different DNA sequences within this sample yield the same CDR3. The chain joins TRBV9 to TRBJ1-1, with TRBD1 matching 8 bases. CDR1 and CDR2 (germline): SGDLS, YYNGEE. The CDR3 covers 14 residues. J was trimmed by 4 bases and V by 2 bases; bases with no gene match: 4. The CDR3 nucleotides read TGTGCCAGCAGCGTGGGAGACAGGGGCACTGAAGCTTTCTTT. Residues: CASSVGDRGTEAFF.